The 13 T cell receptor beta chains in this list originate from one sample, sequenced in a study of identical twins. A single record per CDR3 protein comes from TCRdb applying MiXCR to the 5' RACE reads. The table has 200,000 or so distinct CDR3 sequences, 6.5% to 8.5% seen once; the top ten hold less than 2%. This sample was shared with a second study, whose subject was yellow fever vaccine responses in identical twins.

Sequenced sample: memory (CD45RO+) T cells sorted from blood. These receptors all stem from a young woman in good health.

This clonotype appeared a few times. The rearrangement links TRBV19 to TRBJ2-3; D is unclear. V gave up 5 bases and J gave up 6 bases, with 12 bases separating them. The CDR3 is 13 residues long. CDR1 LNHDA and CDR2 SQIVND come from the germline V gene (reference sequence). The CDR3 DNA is TGTGCCAGTAGTGGCGCCCTGGGCGATACGCAGTATTTT. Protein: CASSGALGDTQYF.

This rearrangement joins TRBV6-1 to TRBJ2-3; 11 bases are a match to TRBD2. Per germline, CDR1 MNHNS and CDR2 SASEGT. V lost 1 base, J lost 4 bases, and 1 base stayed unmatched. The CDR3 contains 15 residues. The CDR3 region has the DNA TGTGCCAGCAGTGAAGTAGCGGGGGGGCCAGATACGCAGTATTTT. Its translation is CASSEVAGGPDTQYF.

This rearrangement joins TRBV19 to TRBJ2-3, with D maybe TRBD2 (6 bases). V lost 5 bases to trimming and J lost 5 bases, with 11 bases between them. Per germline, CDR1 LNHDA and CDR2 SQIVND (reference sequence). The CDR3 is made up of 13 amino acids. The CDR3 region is CASSEKGGDTQYF. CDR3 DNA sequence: TGTGCCAGTAGTGAGAAGGGAGGAGATACGCAGTATTTT.

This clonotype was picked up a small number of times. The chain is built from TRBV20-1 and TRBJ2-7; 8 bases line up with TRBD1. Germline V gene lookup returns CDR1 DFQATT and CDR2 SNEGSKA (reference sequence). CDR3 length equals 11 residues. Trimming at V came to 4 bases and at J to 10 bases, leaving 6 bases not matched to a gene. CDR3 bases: TGCAGTGCTATACAGGGGGAACGACAGTACTTC. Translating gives CSAIQGERQYF.

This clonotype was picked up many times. CDR3 DNA: TGTGCCAGCAGCCAAGAGGGGCGGCCCACAGATACGCAGTATTTT. Amino acids: CASSQEGRPTDTQYF. The V gene is TRBV3-1, the J gene TRBJ2-3; possibly TRBD1 for D (5 bases). Trimming took 0 bases from V and 2 from J, leaving 9 bases between them. CDR3 length equals 15 residues. Germline assignment: CDR1 LGHDT and CDR2 YNNKEL (reference sequence).

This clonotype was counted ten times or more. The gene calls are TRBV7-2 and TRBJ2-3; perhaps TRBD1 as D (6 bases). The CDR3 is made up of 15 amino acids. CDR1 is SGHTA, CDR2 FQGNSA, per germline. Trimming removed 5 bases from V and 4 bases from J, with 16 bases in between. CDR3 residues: CASSPRHRVSDTQYF. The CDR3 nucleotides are TGTGCCAGCAGCCCTAGGCACAGGGTTTCAGATACGCAGTATTTT. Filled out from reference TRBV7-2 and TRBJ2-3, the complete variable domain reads GAGVSQSPSNKVTEKGKDVELRCDPISGHTALYWYRQSLGQGLEFLIYFQGNSAPDKSGLPSDRFSAERTGGSVSTLTIQRTQQEDSAVYLCASSPRHRVSDTQYFGPGTRLTVL.

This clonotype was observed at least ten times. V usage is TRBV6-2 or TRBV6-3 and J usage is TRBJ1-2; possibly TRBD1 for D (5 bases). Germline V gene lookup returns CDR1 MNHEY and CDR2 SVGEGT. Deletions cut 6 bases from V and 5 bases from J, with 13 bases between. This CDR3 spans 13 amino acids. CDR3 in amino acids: CASSRDSDYGYTF. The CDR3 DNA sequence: TGTGCCAGCAGCCGAGACAGCGATTATGGCTACACCTTC.

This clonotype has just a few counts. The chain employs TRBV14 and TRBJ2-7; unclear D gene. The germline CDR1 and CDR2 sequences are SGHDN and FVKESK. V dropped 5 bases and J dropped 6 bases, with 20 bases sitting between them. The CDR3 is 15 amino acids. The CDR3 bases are TGTGCCAGCAGCACTCAAAGCAGGTCACCCACCGAGCAGTACTTC. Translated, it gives CASSTQSRSPTEQYF.

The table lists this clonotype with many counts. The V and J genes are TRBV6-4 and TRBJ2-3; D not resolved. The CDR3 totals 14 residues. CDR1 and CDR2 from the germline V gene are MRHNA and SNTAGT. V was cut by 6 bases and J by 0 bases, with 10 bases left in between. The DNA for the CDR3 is TGTGCCAGCAGCGAACGACCCAGCACAGATACGCAGTATTTT. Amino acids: CASSERPSTDTQYF.

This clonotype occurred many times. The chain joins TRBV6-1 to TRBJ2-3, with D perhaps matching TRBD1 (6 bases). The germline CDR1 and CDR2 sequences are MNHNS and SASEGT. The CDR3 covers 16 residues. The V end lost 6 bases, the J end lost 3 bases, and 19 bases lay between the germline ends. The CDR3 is CASRKSKTGETDTQYF. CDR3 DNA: TGTGCCAGCAGGAAAAGTAAGACAGGCGAAACAGATACGCAGTATTTT.

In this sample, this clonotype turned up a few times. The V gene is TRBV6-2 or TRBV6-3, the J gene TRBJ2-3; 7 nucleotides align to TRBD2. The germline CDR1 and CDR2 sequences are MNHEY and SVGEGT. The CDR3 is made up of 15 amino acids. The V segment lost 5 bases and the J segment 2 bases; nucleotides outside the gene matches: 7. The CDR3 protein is CASSPSGMNTDTQYF. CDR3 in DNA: TGTGCCAGCAGTCCAAGCGGGATGAACACAGATACGCAGTATTTT.

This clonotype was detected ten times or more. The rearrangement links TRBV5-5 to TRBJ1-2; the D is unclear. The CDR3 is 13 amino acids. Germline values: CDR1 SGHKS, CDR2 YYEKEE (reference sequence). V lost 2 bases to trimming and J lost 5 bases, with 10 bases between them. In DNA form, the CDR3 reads TGTGCCAGCAGCTTTCCGGGAGTTTATGGCTACACCTTC. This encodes CASSFPGVYGYTF.

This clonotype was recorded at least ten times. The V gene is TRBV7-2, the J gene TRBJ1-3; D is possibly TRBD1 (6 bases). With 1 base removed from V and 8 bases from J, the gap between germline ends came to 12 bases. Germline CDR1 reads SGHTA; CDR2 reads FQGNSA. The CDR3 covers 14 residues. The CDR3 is CASSLGGGGYTIYF. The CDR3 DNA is TGTGCCAGCAGCTTAGGAGGAGGGGGATACACCATATATTTT. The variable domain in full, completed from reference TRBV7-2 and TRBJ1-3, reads GAGVSQSPSNKVTEKGKDVELRCDPISGHTALYWYRQSLGQGLEFLIYFQGNSAPDKSGLPSDRFSAERTGGSVSTLTIQRTQQEDSAVYLCASSLGGGGYTIYFGEGSWLTVV.